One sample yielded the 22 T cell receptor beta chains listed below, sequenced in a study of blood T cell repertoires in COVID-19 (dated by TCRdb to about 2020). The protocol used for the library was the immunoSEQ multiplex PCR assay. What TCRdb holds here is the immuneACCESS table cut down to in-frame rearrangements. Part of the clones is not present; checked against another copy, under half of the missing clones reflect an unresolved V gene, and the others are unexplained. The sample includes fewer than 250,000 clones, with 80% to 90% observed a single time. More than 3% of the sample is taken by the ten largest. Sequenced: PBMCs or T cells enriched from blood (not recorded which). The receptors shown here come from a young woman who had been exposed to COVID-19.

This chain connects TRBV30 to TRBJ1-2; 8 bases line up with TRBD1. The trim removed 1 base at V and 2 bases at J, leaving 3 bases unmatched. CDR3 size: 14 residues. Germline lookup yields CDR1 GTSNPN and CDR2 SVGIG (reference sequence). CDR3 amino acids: CAWSGDRSNYGYTF. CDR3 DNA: TGTGCCTGGAGTGGGGACAGGTCGAACTATGGCTACACCTTC.

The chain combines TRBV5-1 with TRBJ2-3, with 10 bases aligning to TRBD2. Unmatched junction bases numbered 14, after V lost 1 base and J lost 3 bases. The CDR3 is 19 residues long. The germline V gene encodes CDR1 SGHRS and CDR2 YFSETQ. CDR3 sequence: CASSLPSPSSGSRTDTQYF. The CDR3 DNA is TGCGCCAGCAGCTTGCCCAGCCCCTCTAGCGGGAGTAGGACAGATACGCAGTATTTT.

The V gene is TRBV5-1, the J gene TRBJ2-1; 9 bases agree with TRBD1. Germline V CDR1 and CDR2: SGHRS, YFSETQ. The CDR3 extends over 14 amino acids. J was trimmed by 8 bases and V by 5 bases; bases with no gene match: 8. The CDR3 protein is CASSDGTGFHEQFF. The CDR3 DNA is TGCGCCAGCAGTGACGGGACAGGGTTTCATGAGCAGTTCTTC.

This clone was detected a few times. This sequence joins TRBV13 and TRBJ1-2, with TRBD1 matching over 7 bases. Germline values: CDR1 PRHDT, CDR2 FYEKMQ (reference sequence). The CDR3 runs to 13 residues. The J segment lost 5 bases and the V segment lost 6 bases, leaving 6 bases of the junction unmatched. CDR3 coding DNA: TGTGCCAGCAGTCAGACAGGGTCTTATGGCTACACCTTC. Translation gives CASSQTGSYGYTF.

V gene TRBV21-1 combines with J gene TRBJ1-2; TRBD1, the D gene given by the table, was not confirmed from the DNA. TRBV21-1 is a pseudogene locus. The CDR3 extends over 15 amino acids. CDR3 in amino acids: CASSQKTGSSCGYTF. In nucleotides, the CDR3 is TGTGCCAGCAGCCAAAAGACAGGCTCATCGTGTGGCTACACCTTC.

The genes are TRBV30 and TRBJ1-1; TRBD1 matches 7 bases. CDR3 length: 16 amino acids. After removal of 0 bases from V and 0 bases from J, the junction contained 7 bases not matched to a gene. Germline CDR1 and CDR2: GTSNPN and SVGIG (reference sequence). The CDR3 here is CAWSVQGTAVNTEAFF. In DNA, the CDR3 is TGTGCCTGGAGTGTACAGGGGACAGCTGTGAACACTGAAGCTTTCTTT.

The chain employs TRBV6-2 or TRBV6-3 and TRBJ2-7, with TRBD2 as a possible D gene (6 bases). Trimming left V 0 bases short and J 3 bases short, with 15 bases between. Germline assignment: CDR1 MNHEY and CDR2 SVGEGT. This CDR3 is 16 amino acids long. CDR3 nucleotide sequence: TGTGCCAGCAGTTACTCTATCCGCGGGAATTACTACGAGCAGTACTTC. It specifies CASSYSIRGNYYEQYF.

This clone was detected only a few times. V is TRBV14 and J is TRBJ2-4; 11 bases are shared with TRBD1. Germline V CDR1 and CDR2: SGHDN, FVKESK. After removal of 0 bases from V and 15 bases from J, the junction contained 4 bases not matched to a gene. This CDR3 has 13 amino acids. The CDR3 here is CASSQDRTGGRYF. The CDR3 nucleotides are TGTGCCAGCAGCCAAGATAGGACAGGGGGCCGGTACTTC.

The DNA of the CDR3 is TGCAGCACCCTCCTAGCGGGCTATGAGCAGTTCTTC. Protein: CSTLLAGYEQFF. V and J are TRBV29-1 and TRBJ2-1, with 8 bases identical to TRBD2. CDR3 length: 12 amino acids. Trimming removed 8 bases from V and 8 bases from J; junction bases left unmatched: 8. Germline-derived CDR1 and CDR2 are SQVTM and ANQGSEA.

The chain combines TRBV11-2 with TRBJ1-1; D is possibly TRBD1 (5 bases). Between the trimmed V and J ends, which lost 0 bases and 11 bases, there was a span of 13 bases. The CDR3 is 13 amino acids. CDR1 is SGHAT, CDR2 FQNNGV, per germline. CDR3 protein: CASSLDTGVWAFF. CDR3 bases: TGTGCCAGCAGCTTAGATACGGGGGTCTGGGCTTTCTTT.

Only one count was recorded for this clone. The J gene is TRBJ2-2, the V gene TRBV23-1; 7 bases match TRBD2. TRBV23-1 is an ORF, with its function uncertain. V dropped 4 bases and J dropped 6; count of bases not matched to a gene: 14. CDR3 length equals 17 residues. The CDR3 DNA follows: TGCGCCAGCAGTCCCCCATCGTGGGGGGGAGGGGCCGGGGAGCTGTTTTTT. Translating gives CASSPPSWGGGAGELFF.

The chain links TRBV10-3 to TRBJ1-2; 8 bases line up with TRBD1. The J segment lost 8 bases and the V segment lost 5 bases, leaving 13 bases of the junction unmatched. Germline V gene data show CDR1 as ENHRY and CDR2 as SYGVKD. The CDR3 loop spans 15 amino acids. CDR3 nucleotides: TGTGCCATCAGTACCCGCTCGACAGGGGAAGGAGGCTACACCTTC. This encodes CAISTRSTGEGGYTF.

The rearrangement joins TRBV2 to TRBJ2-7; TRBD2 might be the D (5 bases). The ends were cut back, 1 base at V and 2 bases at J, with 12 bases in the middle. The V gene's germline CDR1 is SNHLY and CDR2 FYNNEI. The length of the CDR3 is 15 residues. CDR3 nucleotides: TGTGCCAGCAGTGAAGTAAGGAAGGGAGCCTACGAGCAGTACTTC. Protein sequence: CASSEVRKGAYEQYF.

Here the CDR3 DNA reads TGTGCCAGCAGCGGATACAGGAAAGCGAACACCGGGGAGCTGTTTTTT. This codes for CASSGYRKANTGELFF. The gene calls are TRBV9 and TRBJ2-2, with D tentatively TRBD1 (5 bases). Trimming stripped 3 bases from V and 0 bases from J, with 12 bases between. Germline CDR1 is SGDLS and CDR2 is YYNGEE. The CDR3 consists of 16 residues.

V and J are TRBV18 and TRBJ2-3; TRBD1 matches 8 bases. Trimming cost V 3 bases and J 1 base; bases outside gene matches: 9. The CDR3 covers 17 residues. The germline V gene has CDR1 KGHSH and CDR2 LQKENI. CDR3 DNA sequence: TGTGCCAGCTCACCCCAGGGGGCAACGGGGGGCACAGATACGCAGTATTTT. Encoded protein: CASSPQGATGGTDTQYF. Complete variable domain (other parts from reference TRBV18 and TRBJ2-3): NAGVMQNPRHLVRRRGQEARLRCSPMKGHSHVYWYRQLPEEGLKFMVYLQKENIIDESGMPKERFSAEFPKEGPSILRIQQVVRGDSAAYFCASSPQGATGGTDTQYFGPGTRLTVL.

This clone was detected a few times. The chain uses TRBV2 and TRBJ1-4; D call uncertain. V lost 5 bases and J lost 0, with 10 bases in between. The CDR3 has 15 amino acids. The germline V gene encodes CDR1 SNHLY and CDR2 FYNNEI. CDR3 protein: CASSPDTTTNEKLFF. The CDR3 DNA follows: TGTGCCAGCAGTCCAGATACTACAACTAATGAAAAACTGTTTTTT.

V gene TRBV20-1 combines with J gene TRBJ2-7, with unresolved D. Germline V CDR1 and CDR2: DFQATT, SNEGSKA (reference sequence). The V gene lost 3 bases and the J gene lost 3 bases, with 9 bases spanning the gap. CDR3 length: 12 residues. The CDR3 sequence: CSASWASYEQYF. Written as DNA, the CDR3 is TGCAGTGCTAGTTGGGCGAGCTACGAGCAGTACTTC.

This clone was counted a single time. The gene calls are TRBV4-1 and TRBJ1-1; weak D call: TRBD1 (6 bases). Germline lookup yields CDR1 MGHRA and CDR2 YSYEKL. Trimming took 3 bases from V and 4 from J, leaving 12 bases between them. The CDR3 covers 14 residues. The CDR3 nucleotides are TGCGCCAGCAGCCAGCCGGGACAAACCACTGAAGCTTTCTTT. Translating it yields CASSQPGQTTEAFF.

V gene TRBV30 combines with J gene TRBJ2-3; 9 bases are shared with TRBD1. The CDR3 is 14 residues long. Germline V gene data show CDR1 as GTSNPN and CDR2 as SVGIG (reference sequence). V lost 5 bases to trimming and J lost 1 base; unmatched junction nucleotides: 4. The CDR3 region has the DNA TGTGCCTGGGGACAGGGGTTACGCACAGATACGCAGTATTTT. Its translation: CAWGQGLRTDTQYF.

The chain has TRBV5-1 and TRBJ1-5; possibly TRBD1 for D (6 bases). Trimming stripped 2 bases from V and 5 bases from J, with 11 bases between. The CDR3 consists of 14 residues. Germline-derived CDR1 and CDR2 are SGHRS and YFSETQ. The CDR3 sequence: CASSLQGLHQPQHF. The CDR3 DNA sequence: TGCGCCAGCAGCTTACAGGGTTTACATCAGCCCCAGCATTTT.

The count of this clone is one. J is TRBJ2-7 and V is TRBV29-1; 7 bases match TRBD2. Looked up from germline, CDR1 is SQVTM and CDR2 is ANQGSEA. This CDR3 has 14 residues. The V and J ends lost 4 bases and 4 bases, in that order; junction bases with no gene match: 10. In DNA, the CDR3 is TGCAGCGTTGTGGGGTGGGAGGGCCGGTACGAGCAGTACTTC. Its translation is CSVVGWEGRYEQYF.

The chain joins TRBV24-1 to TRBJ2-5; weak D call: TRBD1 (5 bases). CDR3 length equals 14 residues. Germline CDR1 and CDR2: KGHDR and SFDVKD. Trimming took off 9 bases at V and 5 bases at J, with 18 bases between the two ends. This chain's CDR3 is CATPNRGIGETQYF. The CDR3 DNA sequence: TGTGCCACCCCCAATAGGGGCATAGGGGAGACCCAGTACTTC.